The source of this T cell receptor beta chain is a study of shared clonotypes between healthy human individuals. Looking at the study overall: Used for every donor were three CD4 naive, three CD4 memory, two CD8 naive and one CD8 memory plate.

The deep-level immunoSEQ assay was used. Sequencing was performed with immunoSEQ multiplex PCR; in TCRdb, only in-frame clones are kept and a portion is missing. The sample yields a few million clones, more than 85% seen once. Subsets obtained from CD4+ cells comprised CD45RA+ naive and CD45RA-negative memory cells. This CDR3 has 12 amino acids. V was pared by 0 bases and J by 5 bases, with 5 bases between. Germline-derived CDR1 and CDR2 are SNHLY and FYNNEI. This TCR was sampled from a man aged 18 to 30 in good health. Some clones in this sample may be carry-over from other donors' samples. Source material: naive CD4+ T cells from PBMCs. Specified subset: CD45RA+ positively selected. The V call is TRBV2, the J call TRBJ2-7, with unresolved D. The CDR3 region has the DNA TGTGCCAGCAGTGAAGCGTACAACGAGCAGTACTTC. It codes for CASSEAYNEQYF.